The clone carrying this T cell receptor beta chain was detected a few times. Its antigen remains unidentified. The data stem from a study of T cell repertoires in cytomegalovirus infection. As for the study in general: A matching HLA type, together with CMV infection, was signaled by public TCR beta signatures.

TCRdb re-called the reads with MiXCR, one entry per CDR3 protein. The sample includes roughly 920,000 distinct CDR3 sequences, approximately 30% of them seen just once. The trim removed 3 bases at V and 6 bases at J, leaving 4 bases unmatched. Germline V lookup: CDR1 SGHDN, CDR2 FVKESK. This CDR3 has 13 residues. Sample: cultured CD8+ T cells from PBMCs, taken from culture after CMV antigen stimulation. The TCR comes from a human donor in good health (CMV status not recorded). Some clones in this sample may be carry-over from other donors' samples. The rearrangement links TRBV14 to TRBJ1-1, with 7 bases lining up with TRBD1. The CDR3: CASSHQGDAEAFF. The CDR3 nucleotides are TGTGCCAGCAGCCACCAGGGGGACGCTGAAGCTTTCTTT.